This record covers a single TCR beta chain. Antigen: not known. The CDR3 is made up of 18 amino acids. Germline CDR1 SGHAT, CDR2 FQDESV (reference sequence). The data derive from a study of monozygotic twins with inflammatory bowel disease. No DNA is given; TCRdb re-called the 5' RACE reads and lists each CDR3 protein once. The ten most abundant clones cover 7.5% to 8% of a sample with 200,000 to 250,000 distinct CDR3 sequences. Findings of the study overall: Heterogeneous immunosuppressive treatment regimens may have introduced variability into patient repertoires.

This sequence was found in a human donor with ulcerative colitis or Crohn's disease, or a healthy co-twin of an affected twin (not recorded which). The V gene is TRBV11-1, the J gene TRBJ2-3; TCRdb returns TRBD2, unconfirmable since there is no DNA. The sequencing sample was made of blood. CDR3 protein: CASSLGSGRTPRTDTQYF.